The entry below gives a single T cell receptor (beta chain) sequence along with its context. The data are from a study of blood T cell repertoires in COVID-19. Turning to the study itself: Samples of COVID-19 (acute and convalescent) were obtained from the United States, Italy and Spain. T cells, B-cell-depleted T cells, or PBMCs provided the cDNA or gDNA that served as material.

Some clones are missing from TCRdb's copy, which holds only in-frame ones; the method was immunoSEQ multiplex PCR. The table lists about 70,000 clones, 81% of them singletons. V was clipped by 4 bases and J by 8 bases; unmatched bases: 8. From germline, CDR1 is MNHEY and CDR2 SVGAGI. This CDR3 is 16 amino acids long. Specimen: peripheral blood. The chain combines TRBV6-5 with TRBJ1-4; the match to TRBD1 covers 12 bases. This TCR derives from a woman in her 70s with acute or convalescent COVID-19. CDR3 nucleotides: TGTGCCAGCAGTTCCACGGGACAGGGGGCCGACGAAAAACTGTTTTTT. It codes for CASSSTGQGADEKLFF.